This record covers a single T cell receptor beta chain. The method was immunoSEQ multiplex PCR; TCRdb's version includes in-frame clones alone and lacks a portion of them. The data contain about 1.5 million clones, about 98% of them seen just once; the ten biggest clones take up 0.4% to 0.45%. Trimming cost V 6 bases and J 5 bases; bases outside gene matches: 8. The CDR3 sequence is 14 residues long. The germline V gene encodes CDR1 MNHEY and CDR2 SMNVEV (reference sequence). The sample is drawn from a study of shared clonotypes between healthy human individuals. The sequence was obtained from a man aged 25 to 40 in good health. The specimen was naive CD4+ T cells sorted from blood. Subset given: CD45RA+ positively selected. The chain links TRBV27 to TRBJ2-5; 8 bases are shared with TRBD1. The DNA of the CDR3 is TGTGCCAGCAGGATCCAGGGGGCTGGGGAGACCCAGTACTTC. It translates to CASRIQGAGETQYF.